Described below is a single TCR beta chain sequence and its context. This clonotype was observed a handful of times. Which antigen it targets is not known. No per-base quality is available; no much larger clone lies one base away. The germline V and J ends show losses of 6 bases and 3 bases respectively, and no gene match explains 14 bases of the junction. CDR1 MNHEY and CDR2 SVGEGT are derived from the germline V gene. The CDR3 has 19 amino acids, counting the end cysteine and phenylalanine. The CDR3 DNA has 57 bases and is translated from base 1. The sample's treatment or condition, from its label and the paper: live attenuated yellow fever vaccine strain. At each blood-draw timepoint, two biological replicates of bulk PBMCs were collected. PBMCs were isolated from peripheral blood using a standard Ficoll-Paque protocol. RNA was extracted with TriZol from bulk PBMCs, CD4 and CD8 fractions, and dextramer-positive and dextramer-negative fractions.

TCR cDNA was synthesized by 5'RACE template switching, through which a universal primer site and unique molecular identifiers were introduced. Priming for cDNA synthesis came from both the TCR alpha and TCR beta constant segments. Library amplification involved two PCR steps, and the second step added sample barcodes and sequencing adapters. Libraries were sequenced on Illumina HiSeq 2500 (2x100 bp) or NovaSeq (2x150 bp). Turning to the authors' computational methods: MIGEC handled demultiplexing of reads and collapsing into UMI consensus sequences, while MiXCR performed V(D)J alignment. Clonotypes responding to the vaccine were identified with edgeR on replicate PBMC samples, with the criteria of FDR below 0.01 and a log2 fold change above 5 up to day 15. CD4 or CD8 identity was assigned to each bulk clonotype according to whether the clonotype was present at higher abundance in the sequenced CD4 repertoire or the sequenced CD8 repertoire. Clones were called with MiXCR by TCRdb after fastp trimmed the public reads at Q25, and only in-frame beta chains were retained. Identical CDR3 protein sequences are pooled into one entry, listed with their most common genes and DNA. It is TCRdb's table, rather than the study itself, that gives the V and J calls and clone size. Counted in this sample were almost 600,000 distinct CDR3 sequences; approximately 13% of them appeared once. The ten biggest clones cover over 13% of the sample.

The sample comes from a study of T cells after yellow fever vaccination (dated by TCRdb to between 2017 and 2020). At the level of the whole study: The SMART-Seq v4 Ultra Low Input RNA kit was used to prepare libraries from fractions with low cell numbers. To follow T-cell clones before and after both primary and booster YFV17D yellow fever vaccination, bulk TCR alpha and beta repertoires underwent longitudinal sequencing. Blood was drawn at multiple timepoints before and after primary and secondary immunization, with bulk PBMC replicates and cell subsets isolated. Two healthy male donors, one aged 18 to 30 and one aged 30 to 40 years, made up the cohort.

Study-wide conclusions, independent of this receptor: Most clones expanded after primary vaccination were re-detected after the booster (96% of CD4 and approximately 85% of CD8), suggesting broad memory maintenance. FACS-sorted repertoires could contain abundant contaminating clonotypes from the bulk population, so computational filtering was required. Only a couple of donors were included in the study, so the extent to which the findings can be generalized is limited. Compared with the primary T-cell response, the secondary T-cell response was weaker but faster, peaking on day 5 rather than day 15. A small share of clonotypes was detected in both CD4 and CD8 compartments, with the overlap likely arising from convergent recombination.

This sequence originates from a man younger than 40 who received the YFV17D yellow fever vaccine. The chain uses TRBV6-2 or TRBV6-3 and TRBJ2-4, with 13 central nucleotides matching TRBD2. The material was PBMCs, obtained on the day of the yellow fever booster vaccination. The CDR3 loop reads CASRETGLAGVVVKNIQYF. The nucleotide sequence reads as follows: TGTGCCAGCAGGGAGACCGGACTAGCGGGAGTTGTCGTCAAAAACATTCAGTACTTC.